Each of the 31 T cell receptor beta chains below was sequenced from the same sample in a study of blood T cell repertoires in COVID-19. Data came from immunoSEQ multiplex PCR; TCRdb stores just in-frame clones and leaves some out. The sample has 210,000 or so clones; approximately 84% are singletons. Sequences were obtained from peripheral blood. The receptors originated from a woman in her forties or fifties with active or convalescent COVID-19.

The chain is built from TRBV7-7 and TRBJ2-2; TRBD2 agrees at 11 bases. V gave up 1 base and J gave up 2 bases; unmatched junction bases: 9. In germline, CDR1 is SSHAT, CDR2 FNYEAQ (reference sequence). CDR3 length: 19 amino acids. CDR3 protein: CASSLGDGRLAGNTGELFF. The CDR3 DNA is TGTGCCAGCAGCTTAGGGGACGGAAGACTAGCGGGAAACACCGGGGAGCTGTTTTTT.

The genes are TRBV18 and TRBJ1-1; D unresolved. CDR3 length: 14 residues. Germline lookup yields CDR1 KGHSH and CDR2 LQKENI. Trimming removed 2 bases at V and 7 bases at J, with 14 bases between. The CDR3 coding sequence is TGTGCCAGCTCACCAACCGGGAGCGAGCTTGAAGCTTTCTTT. Its translation is CASSPTGSELEAFF.

The rearrangement links TRBV5-1 to TRBJ2-3; maybe TRBD2 (6 bases). Trimming stripped 1 base from V and 6 bases from J, with 15 bases between. Looked up from germline, CDR1 is SGHRS and CDR2 is YFSETQ. The CDR3 is 15 residues long. As DNA, the CDR3 is TGCGCCAGCAGCTTGTCGTGGGAAGGAGGGGATACGCAGTATTTT. The encoded protein is CASSLSWEGGDTQYF.

The CDR3 region is CASSIRQGRSEKLFF. The CDR3 region has the DNA TGTGCCAGCAGCATCAGACAGGGAAGAAGTGAAAAACTGTTTTTT. This sequence joins TRBV7-9 and TRBJ1-4; 7 bases fit TRBD1. Germline V lookup: CDR1 SEHNR, CDR2 FQNEAQ (reference sequence). V shed 5 bases and J 7 bases; nucleotides not matched to a gene: 10. The CDR3 totals 15 residues.

This clone was seen once. The genes are TRBV28 and TRBJ1-6; D gene unclear. The CDR3 has 13 amino acids. Germline V gene sequence: CDR1 MDHEN, CDR2 SYDVKM. V dropped 6 bases and J dropped 13 bases, with 16 bases sitting between them. The CDR3 DNA follows: TGTGCCAGCAGCCCAAACCCGGTCGATCCCCTCCACTTT. It yields the protein CASSPNPVDPLHF.

V gene TRBV2 combines with J gene TRBJ1-1, with TRBD1 as a possible D gene (5 bases). Trimming removed 6 bases from V and 5 bases from J, with 16 bases in between. CDR3 length equals 14 residues. Germline V gene data show CDR1 as SNHLY and CDR2 as FYNNEI. The CDR3: CASSGDGGGTEAFF. The DNA for the CDR3 is TGTGCCAGCAGCGGCGACGGCGGGGGAACTGAAGCTTTCTTT.

The V and J genes are TRBV10-3 and TRBJ2-2; no clear D. From germline, CDR1 is ENHRY and CDR2 SYGVKD. CDR3 length equals 15 residues. Trimming pared 0 bases from V and 7 bases from J, leaving 12 bases between. The DNA of the CDR3 is TGTGCCATCAGTGAGTCGCTGCCCCTAGGCGGGGAGCTGTTTTTT. This sequence encodes CAISESLPLGGELFF.

The V and J genes are TRBV19 and TRBJ2-1, with 10 bases lining up with TRBD2. Trimming removed 0 bases from V and 8 bases from J; junction bases left unmatched: 19. Germline CDR1 reads LNHDA; CDR2 reads SQIVND (reference sequence). This CDR3 has 20 amino acids. CDR3: CASSIDNGGAASGRRDEQFF. The CDR3 DNA reads as TGTGCCAGTAGTATAGATAATGGAGGGGCGGCTAGCGGGAGACGTGATGAGCAGTTCTTC.

CDR3 coding DNA: TGTGCCAGCAGTGGCACTGGCAATGAGCAGTTCTTC. Translated, it gives CASSGTGNEQFF. The chain carries TRBV2 and TRBJ2-1; D unclear. The germline V gene encodes CDR1 SNHLY and CDR2 FYNNEI. Trimming stripped 4 bases from V and 6 bases from J, with 7 bases between. The length of the CDR3 is 12 residues.

The chain is built from TRBV12-1 and TRBJ2-7; the listed D gene, TRBD1, was not tested against the DNA. TRBV12-1 is labeled a pseudogene. The CDR3 has 23 residues. Written as DNA, the CDR3 is TGTGCCAGCAGTACCAAAAAAAATCGACGTAGGGACAGGTCGAAACCCCACTACGGCGAGCAGTACTTC. Its translation: CASSTKKNRRRDRSKPHYGEQYF.

The genes are TRBV19 and TRBJ2-1; 8 bases line up with TRBD1. V lost 3 bases to trimming and J lost 7 bases; unmatched junction nucleotides: 5. The CDR3 sequence is 14 residues long. Germline V gives CDR1 LNHDA, CDR2 SQIVND (reference sequence). DNA for the CDR3: TGTGCCAGTAGTATTTGGCAGGGGGCTAATGAGCAGTTCTTC. It is translated as CASSIWQGANEQFF. Filled out from reference TRBV19 and TRBJ2-1, the complete variable domain reads DGGITQSPKYLFRKEGQNVTLSCEQNLNHDAMYWYRQDPGQGLRLIYYSQIVNDFQKGDIAEGYSVSREKKESFPLTVTSAQKNPTAFYLCASSIWQGANEQFFGPGTRLTVL.

This clone showed up just once. The chain couples TRBV10-3 to TRBJ2-3; D possibly corresponds to TRBD2 (6 bases). The CDR3 loop spans 15 amino acids. Trimming left V 4 bases short and J 0 bases short, with 11 bases between. CDR1 is ENHRY, CDR2 SYGVKD, per germline. CDR3 nucleotide sequence: TGTGCCATCAGTGCTGCTAGCGTAAGCACAGATACGCAGTATTTT. It yields the protein CAISAASVSTDTQYF.

This chain uses TRBV6-5 with TRBJ2-1, with 8 bases that match TRBD1. Unmatched junction bases numbered 9, after V lost 6 bases and J lost 8 bases. Germline CDR1 MNHEY, CDR2 SVGAGI. The CDR3 is 14 amino acids. The chain's CDR3 is CASSRPDRDDEQFF. CDR3 nucleotide sequence: TGTGCCAGCAGCAGACCGGACAGGGACGATGAGCAGTTCTTC.

V is TRBV5-1 and J is TRBJ2-3, with unresolved D. V shed 4 bases and J shed 3 bases, with 18 bases lying between them. CDR1 and CDR2 from the germline V gene are SGHRS and YFSETQ. The CDR3 loop spans 16 amino acids. CDR3 sequence: CASSLRENRPTDTQYF. The CDR3 nucleotides are TGCGCCAGCAGCCTACGAGAGAACAGACCTACAGATACGCAGTATTTT.

The rearrangement uses TRBV6-1 and TRBJ2-1; TRBD1 is a possible D gene (5 bases). The germline V and J ends were trimmed by 3 bases and 9 bases, with 15 bases remaining between them. The CDR3 has 14 amino acids. CDR1 is MNHNS, CDR2 SASEGT, per germline. The CDR3 loop reads CASSESQDSSEQFF. The CDR3 nucleotides read TGTGCCAGCAGTGAGTCACAGGATTCTAGTGAGCAGTTCTTC.

The V and J genes are TRBV5-1 and TRBJ2-2; tentative D call: TRBD2 (5 bases). The germline V gene encodes CDR1 SGHRS and CDR2 YFSETQ. V was cut by 0 bases and J by 4 bases, with 13 bases left in between. The CDR3 covers 16 residues. In DNA, the CDR3 is TGCGCCAGCAGCTTGGCTAGGAGAAGCGGCACCGGGGAGCTGTTTTTT. Its protein product is CASSLARRSGTGELFF.

In its sample, this clone was seen once. This chain joins TRBV5-4 and TRBJ2-1; D is undetermined. V lost 4 bases, J lost 6 bases, and 11 bases lay in between. Germline V gives CDR1 SGHNT, CDR2 YYREEE (reference sequence). There are 13 residues in the CDR3. DNA of the CDR3: TGTGCCAGCAGCGACCGGGTCCCCAATGAGCAGTTCTTC. Translated: CASSDRVPNEQFF.

The chain combines TRBV29-1 with TRBJ1-2, with D perhaps TRBD1 (6 bases). V was pared by 6 bases and J by 8 bases, with 16 bases between. The CDR3 is 12 residues long. Germline assignment: CDR1 SQVTM and CDR2 ANQGSEA. The CDR3 DNA reads TGCAGCGTCGCGGACAGCGAGGCAGGCTACACCTTC. Amino acids: CSVADSEAGYTF.

V gene TRBV28 combines with J gene TRBJ2-4, with 8 bases lining up with TRBD1. V was pared by 3 bases and J by 0 bases, with 7 bases of the junction left unmatched. CDR1 MDHEN and CDR2 SYDVKM come from the germline V gene. CDR3 size: 17 residues. CDR3 region: CASSFSWDRLAKNIQYF. In DNA form, the CDR3 reads TGTGCCAGCAGTTTTAGTTGGGACAGGCTAGCCAAAAACATTCAGTACTTC.

This clone appeared a single time. The chain links TRBV7-2 to TRBJ1-5, with TRBD1 as a possible D gene (6 bases). This CDR3 is 14 amino acids long. V lost 2 bases and J lost 6, with 11 bases in between. Germline V CDR1 and CDR2: SGHTA, FQGNSA. CDR3 region: CASSLIRGSQPQHF. CDR3 DNA: TGTGCCAGCAGCTTAATAAGGGGGAGTCAGCCCCAGCATTTT.

The chain recombines TRBV6-2 or TRBV6-3 with TRBJ2-7, with 13 nucleotides matching TRBD2. This CDR3 has 18 residues. J gave up 4 bases and V 4 bases, and 13 bases lay outside the gene matches. CDR1 is MNHEY and CDR2 is SVGEGT in the germline V gene. This chain's CDR3 is CASSSGPTSGRPQYEQYF. CDR3 in DNA: TGTGCCAGCAGTTCCGGGCCGACTAGCGGGAGGCCCCAGTACGAGCAGTACTTC.

This chain uses TRBV19 with TRBJ1-6; 8 bases match TRBD1. The CDR3 has 14 amino acids. Germline V gene data show CDR1 as LNHDA and CDR2 as SQIVND (reference sequence). J lost 6 bases, V lost 6 bases, and 4 bases had no gene match. The CDR3 sequence: CASRKDRVNSPLHF. The CDR3 DNA sequence: TGTGCCAGTAGGAAGGACAGGGTTAATTCACCCCTCCACTTT.

The chain combines TRBV25-1 with TRBJ2-5, with D perhaps TRBD1 (5 bases). With 2 bases removed from V and 5 bases from J, the gap between germline ends came to 9 bases. Germline V gene data show CDR1 as MGHDK and CDR2 as SYGVNS. CDR3 length: 13 amino acids. For the CDR3, the DNA is TGTGCCAGCAGTGAAGGGGCTCGGGAGACCCAGTACTTC. Its protein product is CASSEGARETQYF.

The chain carries TRBV3-1 (or the pseudogene TRBV3-2) and TRBJ1-5; 9 bases are a match to TRBD1. The germline V gene encodes CDR1 LGHDT and CDR2 YNNKEL (reference sequence). This CDR3 comprises 18 residues. Germline trimming cut 3 bases from V and 3 bases from J; bases unmatched to any gene: 12. CDR3: CASSHSRQGGTPNQPQHF. The CDR3, as DNA: TGTGCCAGCAGCCATTCCAGACAGGGGGGAACGCCCAATCAGCCCCAGCATTTT.

The J gene is TRBJ2-7, the V gene TRBV7-2, with D uncertain. Between the trimmed V and J ends, which lost 1 base and 6 bases, there was a span of 13 bases. CDR1 is SGHTA and CDR2 is FQGNSA in the germline V gene. The CDR3 extends over 14 amino acids. CDR3 protein: CASSLGAVFIEQYF. The CDR3, as DNA: TGTGCCAGCAGCTTAGGGGCCGTATTCATCGAGCAGTACTTC.

This chain uses TRBV24-1 with TRBJ2-3, with 10 positions matching TRBD1. The CDR3 contains 15 residues. Germline V CDR1 and CDR2: KGHDR, SFDVKD. The J segment lost 2 bases and the V segment lost 9 bases, leaving 7 bases of the junction unmatched. The CDR3 DNA follows: TGTGCCACCGGGGGGACAGGGGACTTCACAGATACGCAGTATTTT. Amino acid sequence: CATGGTGDFTDTQYF.

J is TRBJ1-5 and V is TRBV7-9; D is uncertain. Germline loops: CDR1 SEHNR, CDR2 FQNEAQ (reference sequence). V lost 4 bases and J lost 4, with 11 bases in between. The CDR3 consists of 14 residues. The CDR3 protein is CASSSTRGNQPQHF. The CDR3 coding sequence is TGTGCCAGCAGCTCAACACGGGGTAATCAGCCCCAGCATTTT.

This clone was counted only a few times. The chain is built from TRBV6-5 and TRBJ2-1; maybe TRBD2 (7 bases). Germline CDR1 and CDR2: MNHEY and SVGAGI. V was cut by 6 bases and J by 6 bases, with 18 bases left in between. The CDR3 has 15 amino acids. The CDR3 sequence: CASRLGGGSGNEQFF. As DNA, the CDR3 is TGTGCCAGCAGATTGGGGGGGGGCTCGGGCAATGAGCAGTTCTTC.

The V gene is TRBV6-1, the J gene TRBJ1-1; D might be TRBD1 (6 bases). In germline, CDR1 is MNHNS, CDR2 SASEGT. This CDR3 spans 14 amino acids. V was clipped by 1 base and J by 1 base, with 7 bases between them. CDR3 DNA: TGTGCCAGCAGTGAAGGGACAGCGAACACTGAAGCTTTCTTT. Translated, it gives CASSEGTANTEAFF.

The chain combines TRBV4-1 with TRBJ2-1; D uncertain. Trimming removed 7 bases from V and 8 bases from J, with 15 bases in between. The germline CDR1 and CDR2 sequences are MGHRA and YSYEKL. The CDR3 totals 13 residues. Written as DNA, the CDR3 is TGCGCCAGCATACCCCGCAGGCCGGATGAGCAGTTCTTC. Its protein is CASIPRRPDEQFF.

The V and J genes are TRBV11-2 and TRBJ2-5; 13 bases are a match to TRBD2. Per the germline V gene, CDR1 is SGHAT and CDR2 is FQNNGV. This CDR3 has 15 amino acids. V was clipped by 6 bases and J by 4 bases; unmatched bases: 5. For the CDR3, the DNA is TGTGCCAGCAGAGGGACTAGCGGGAACCGAGAGACCCAGTACTTC. It codes for CASRGTSGNRETQYF.